This record concerns one TCR beta chain sequence. Its target is not known. The library was built from 400 ng RNA with molecular barcoded adaptors for alpha/delta and beta/gamma chains. Using its own MiXCR run on the reads, TCRdb lists one record per CDR3 protein. The sample consists of 65,000 or so distinct CDR3 sequences, roughly 19% of them appearing once. This sample was taken from a study of read filtering for tumor transcriptome and immune sequencing. Whole-study context: After DNase treatment, RNA was made into whole-transcriptome libraries.

There are 16 residues in the CDR3. V lost 5 bases, J lost 1 base, and 16 bases lay in between. CDR1 is SGHTA and CDR2 is FQGTGA in the germline V gene. Study findings and constraints: In IR-seq, single-read clonotypes were around four fifths of clonotypes but approximately 3.5% of reads.

V is TRBV7-3 and J is TRBJ2-3; no firm D call. The clonotype comes from a donor aged 40 or over with multiple myeloma. Sequenced material: a population of CD138-negative cells sorted from bone marrow. CDR3 nucleotide sequence: TGTGCCAGCAGCCCGTCATCTGGAGCTGGCACAGATACGCAGTATTTT. As protein: CASSPSSGAGTDTQYF.